Listed here are 8 T cell receptor beta chains from one sample, sequenced in a study of response to subunit inactivated influenza vaccine. TCRdb re-called the RT-PCR reads with MiXCR, one entry per CDR3 protein. The top ten hold approximately 12% of the sample, which has some 480,000 distinct CDR3 sequences, approximately 10% seen once. Sequencing was performed on PBMCs from blood, taken about 6 weeks after vaccination. The receptor source for this set is a man aged 50-60 years who received an inactivated influenza vaccine.

This clonotype has a handful of counts. The chain carries TRBV12-3 or TRBV12-4 and TRBJ1-1, with 7 nucleotides matching TRBD1. The CDR3 extends over 18 amino acids. Unmatched junction bases numbered 16, after V lost 6 bases and J lost 0 bases. The CDR3 coding sequence is TGTGCCAGCAGCCCACCTTTTAGGGACAGTGGCATGAACACTGAAGCTTTCTTT. This sequence encodes CASSPPFRDSGMNTEAFF.

This clonotype was recorded many times. This rearrangement joins TRBV24-1 to TRBJ2-3; perhaps TRBD2 as D (6 bases). CDR3 size: 14 residues. Germline-derived CDR1 and CDR2 are KGHDR and SFDVKD. V lost 6 bases and J 2 bases, leaving 11 bases between the germline ends. This chain's CDR3 is CATSRGTTTDTQYF. As DNA, the CDR3 is TGTGCCACCAGTCGCGGGACCACCACAGATACGCAGTATTTT.

The V gene is TRBV6-2 or TRBV6-3, the J gene TRBJ2-3, with 10 nucleotides matching TRBD1. CDR3 length: 16 residues. CDR1 MNHEY and CDR2 SVGEGT come from the germline V gene. With V trimmed by 2 bases and J by 4 bases, 6 bases remained unmatched. The CDR3 region is CASSYGTGVLPDTQYF. CDR3 nucleotide sequence: TGTGCCAGCAGTTACGGGACAGGGGTATTGCCAGATACGCAGTATTTT.

This clonotype was counted at least ten times. V gene TRBV5-1 combines with J gene TRBJ2-3; D is unresolved. Germline lookup yields CDR1 SGHRS and CDR2 YFSETQ. This CDR3 has 13 amino acids. The V end lost 0 bases, the J end lost 3 bases, and 5 bases lay between the germline ends. The CDR3 DNA reads as TGCGCCAGCAGCTTGGAGGTGACAGATACGCAGTATTTT. It is translated as CASSLEVTDTQYF.

This chain uses TRBV13 with TRBJ2-2, with D perhaps TRBD1 (5 bases). The CDR3 length is 15 residues. V was shortened by 3 bases and J by 6 bases, with 14 bases between the two germline ends. Germline CDR1 reads PRHDT; CDR2 reads FYEKMQ (reference sequence). The chain's CDR3 is CASSLGTGDAGELFF. CDR3 sequence (DNA): TGTGCCAGCAGCTTGGGAACAGGTGACGCCGGGGAGCTGTTTTTT.

Many counts were recorded for this clonotype. The V and J genes are TRBV6-2 or TRBV6-3 and TRBJ2-1; possibly TRBD2 for D (6 bases). CDR1 is MNHEY, CDR2 SVGEGT, per germline. V shed 5 bases and J shed 0 bases, with 8 bases lying between them. This CDR3 has 14 residues. The CDR3 DNA sequence: TGTGCCAGCAGTCCGGGACTCTCCTACAATGAGCAGTTCTTC. This encodes CASSPGLSYNEQFF.

This clonotype was seen a handful of times. In DNA, the CDR3 is TGTGCCAGCAGCTTAGAGGCAGCTGAAGCTTTCTTT. This encodes CASSLEAAEAFF. This chain joins TRBV7-9 and TRBJ1-1; no reliable D call. In germline, CDR1 is SEHNR, CDR2 FQNEAQ (reference sequence). V lost 1 base and J lost 6, with 6 bases in between. CDR3 size: 12 residues.

This sequence joins TRBV12-3 or TRBV12-4 and TRBJ2-7; 11 bases match TRBD1. With V trimmed by 5 bases and J by 5 bases, 14 bases remained unmatched. The CDR3 contains 17 residues. CDR3: CASSPVMGTGGADEQYF. CDR3 bases: TGTGCCAGCAGTCCGGTTATGGGGACAGGGGGAGCGGACGAGCAGTACTTC.